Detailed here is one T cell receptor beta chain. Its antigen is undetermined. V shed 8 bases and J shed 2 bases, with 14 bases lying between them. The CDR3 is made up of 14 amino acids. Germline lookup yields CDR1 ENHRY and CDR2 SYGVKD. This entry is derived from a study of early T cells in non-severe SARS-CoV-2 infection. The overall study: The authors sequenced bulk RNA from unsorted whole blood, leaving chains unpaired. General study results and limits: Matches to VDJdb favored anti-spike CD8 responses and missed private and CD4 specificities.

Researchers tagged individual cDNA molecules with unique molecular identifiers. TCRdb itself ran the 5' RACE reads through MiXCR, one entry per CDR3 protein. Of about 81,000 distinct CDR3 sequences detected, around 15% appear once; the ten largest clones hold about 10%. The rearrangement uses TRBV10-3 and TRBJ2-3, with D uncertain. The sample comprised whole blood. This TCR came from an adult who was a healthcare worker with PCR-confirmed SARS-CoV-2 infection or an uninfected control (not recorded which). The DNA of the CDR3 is TGTGCCATCCGGCAAGGGATTAACACAGATACGCAGTATTTT. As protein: CAIRQGINTDTQYF.